One TCR beta chain is described in this entry. Its specificity is not known. The naive CD8+ gate required CD45RO-CCR7+CD27+CD95- phenotype. The CDR3 covers 15 residues. This entry comes from a study of CXCR3-negative and CXCR3-positive naive CD8 T cells. Study findings and constraints: A higher hydrophobicity marked the TRB CDR3s of CXCR3-positive naive cells versus CXCR3-negative naive cells. TRB CDR3 properties were used to infer TCR strength, and surface CD5 was comparable between naive subsets.

5' RACE with UMI labels generated the TRB cDNA libraries. TCRdb re-called the 5' RACE reads; one entry per CDR3 protein, DNA not given. The table lists around 160,000 distinct CDR3 sequences. The sequenced sample consisted of naive CXCR3+ CD8+ T cells from blood. Subset specified: CD45RO-CCR7+CD27+CD95- naive CD8+ T cells expressing CXCR3 (TNR3+). The sequence was collected from a human donor in good health. Some clones in this sample may be carry-over from other donors' samples. The J gene is TRBJ2-2, the V gene TRBV12-3 or TRBV12-4; the D gene TCRdb calls, TRBD1, cannot be checked with no DNA. The CDR3 is CASSPGTGGSGELFF.